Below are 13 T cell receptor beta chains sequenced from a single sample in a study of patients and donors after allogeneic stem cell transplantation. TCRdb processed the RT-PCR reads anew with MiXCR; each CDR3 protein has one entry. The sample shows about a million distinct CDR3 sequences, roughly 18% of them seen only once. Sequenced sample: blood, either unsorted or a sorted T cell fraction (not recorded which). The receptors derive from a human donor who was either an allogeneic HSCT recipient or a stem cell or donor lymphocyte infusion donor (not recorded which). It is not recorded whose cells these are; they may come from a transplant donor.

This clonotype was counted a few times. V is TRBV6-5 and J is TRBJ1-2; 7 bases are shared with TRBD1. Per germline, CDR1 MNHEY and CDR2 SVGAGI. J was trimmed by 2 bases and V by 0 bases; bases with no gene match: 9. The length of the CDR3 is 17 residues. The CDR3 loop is CASSYSSLGQSNYGYTF. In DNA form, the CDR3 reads TGTGCCAGCAGTTACTCGAGTCTGGGACAGTCAAACTATGGCTACACCTTC.

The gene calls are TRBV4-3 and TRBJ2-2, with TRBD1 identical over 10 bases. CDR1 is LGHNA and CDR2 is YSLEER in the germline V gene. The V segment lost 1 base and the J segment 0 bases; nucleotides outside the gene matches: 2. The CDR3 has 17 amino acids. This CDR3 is CASSQATGGANTGELFF. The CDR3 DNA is TGCGCCAGCAGCCAAGCGACAGGGGGCGCGAACACCGGGGAGCTGTTTTTT.

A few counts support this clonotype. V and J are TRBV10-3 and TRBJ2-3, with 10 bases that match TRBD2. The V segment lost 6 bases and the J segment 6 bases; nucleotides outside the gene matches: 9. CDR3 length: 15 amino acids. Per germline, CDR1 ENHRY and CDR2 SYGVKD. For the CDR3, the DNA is TGTGCCATCAGACACGTTATAGCGGGAGGCGATACGCAGTATTTT. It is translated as CAIRHVIAGGDTQYF.

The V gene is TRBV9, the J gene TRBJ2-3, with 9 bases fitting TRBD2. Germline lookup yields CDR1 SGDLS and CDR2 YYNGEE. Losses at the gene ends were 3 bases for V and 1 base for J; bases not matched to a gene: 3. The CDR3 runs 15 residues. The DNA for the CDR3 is TGTGCCAGCAGCGGAGTAGCGGGGGGCACAGATACGCAGTATTTT. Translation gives CASSGVAGGTDTQYF.

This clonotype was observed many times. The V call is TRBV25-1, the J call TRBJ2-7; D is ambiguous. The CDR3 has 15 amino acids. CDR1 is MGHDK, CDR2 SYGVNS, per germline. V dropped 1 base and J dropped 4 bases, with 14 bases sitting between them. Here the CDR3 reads CASSESGGPTYEQYF. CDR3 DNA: TGTGCCAGCAGTGAATCGGGCGGTCCAACTTACGAGCAGTACTTC.

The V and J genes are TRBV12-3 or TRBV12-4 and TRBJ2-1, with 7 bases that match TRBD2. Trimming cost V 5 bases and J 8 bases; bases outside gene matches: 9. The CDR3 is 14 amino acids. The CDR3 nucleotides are TGTGCCAGCAGTCAAGGGACTAATGTGGATGAGCAGTTCTTC. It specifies CASSQGTNVDEQFF.

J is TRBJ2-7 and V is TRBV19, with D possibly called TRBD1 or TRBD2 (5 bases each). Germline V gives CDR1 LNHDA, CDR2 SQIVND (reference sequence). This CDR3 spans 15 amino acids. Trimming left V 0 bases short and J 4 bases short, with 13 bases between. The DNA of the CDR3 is TGTGCCAGTAGTATAGATTCGAGGGGTTCGTACGAGCAGTACTTC. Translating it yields CASSIDSRGSYEQYF. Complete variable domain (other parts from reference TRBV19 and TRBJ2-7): DGGITQSPKYLFRKEGQNVTLSCEQNLNHDAMYWYRQDPGQGLRLIYYSQIVNDFQKGDIAEGYSVSREKKESFPLTVTSAQKNPTAFYLCASSIDSRGSYEQYFGPGTRLTVT.

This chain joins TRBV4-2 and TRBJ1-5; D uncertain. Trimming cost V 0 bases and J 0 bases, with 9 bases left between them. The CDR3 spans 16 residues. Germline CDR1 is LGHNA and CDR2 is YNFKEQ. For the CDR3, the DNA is TGTGCCAGCAGCCAAGATCTAGGTTCTAGCAATCAGCCCCAGCATTTT. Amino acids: CASSQDLGSSNQPQHF.

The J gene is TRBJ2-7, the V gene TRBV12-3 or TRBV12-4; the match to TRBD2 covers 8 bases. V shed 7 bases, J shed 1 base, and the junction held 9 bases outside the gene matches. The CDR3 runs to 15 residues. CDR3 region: CASTAAGGGSYEQYF. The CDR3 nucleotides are TGTGCCAGCACCGCTGCCGGGGGGGGTTCCTACGAGCAGTACTTC.

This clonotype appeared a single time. The CDR3 protein is CASSMGGQINGYTF. In DNA, the CDR3 is TGTGCCAGTAGTATGGGGGGACAGATCAATGGCTACACCTTC. The chain has TRBV19 and TRBJ1-2; TRBD1 matches 7 bases. CDR1 and CDR2 from the germline V gene are LNHDA and SQIVND (reference sequence). Trimming at V came to 3 bases and at J to 6 bases, leaving 7 bases not matched to a gene. The CDR3 length is 14 residues.

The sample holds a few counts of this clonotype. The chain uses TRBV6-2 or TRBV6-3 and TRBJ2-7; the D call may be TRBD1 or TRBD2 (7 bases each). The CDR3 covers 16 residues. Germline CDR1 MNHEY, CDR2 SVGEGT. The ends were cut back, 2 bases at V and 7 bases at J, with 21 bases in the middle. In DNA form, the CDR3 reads TGTGCCAGCAGTTACGGGGAGGGGGCATGGTCGGGGGAGCAGTACTTC. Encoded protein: CASSYGEGAWSGEQYF.

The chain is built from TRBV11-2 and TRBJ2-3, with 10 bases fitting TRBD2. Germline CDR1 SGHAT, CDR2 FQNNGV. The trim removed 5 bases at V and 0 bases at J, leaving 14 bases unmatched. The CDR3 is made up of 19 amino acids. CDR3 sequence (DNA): TGTGCCAGCAGCCGGAGGGCTAGCGGGGGCCCTTCTAGCACAGATACGCAGTATTTT. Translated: CASSRRASGGPSSTDTQYF.

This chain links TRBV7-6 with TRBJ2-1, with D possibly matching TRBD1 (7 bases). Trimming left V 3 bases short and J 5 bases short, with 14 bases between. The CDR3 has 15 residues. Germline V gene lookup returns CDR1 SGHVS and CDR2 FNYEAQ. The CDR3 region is CASSFRGASNNEQFF. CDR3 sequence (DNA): TGTGCCAGCAGCTTCAGGGGGGCGTCTAACAATGAGCAGTTCTTC.